What follows describes a single TCR beta chain. The data stem from a study of CD8 T cells in Susac syndrome. Sequencing of TCR beta covered CD8+ and CD4+ T cells obtained from blood. Random hexamers were used to reverse transcribe the RNA input (about 0.5 to 1 ug). TCRdb called the immunoSEQ multiplex PCR reads again in MiXCR, with one record for every CDR3 protein. The sample shows approximately 150,000 distinct CDR3 sequences, approximately 94% of them seen only once. This receptor was taken from a human donor with multiple sclerosis. Material: CD4+ T cells from PBMCs.

The CDR3 sequence is CSASTPSGSYEQYF. DNA for the CDR3: TGCAGTGCTAGCACCCCTAGCGGATCCTACGAGCAGTACTTC. The chain couples TRBV20-1 to TRBJ2-7, with TRBD2 matching 7 bases. CDR1 is DFQATT and CDR2 is SNEGSKA in the germline V gene (reference sequence). This CDR3 has 14 amino acids. V gave up 3 bases and J gave up 1 base; unmatched junction bases: 6.